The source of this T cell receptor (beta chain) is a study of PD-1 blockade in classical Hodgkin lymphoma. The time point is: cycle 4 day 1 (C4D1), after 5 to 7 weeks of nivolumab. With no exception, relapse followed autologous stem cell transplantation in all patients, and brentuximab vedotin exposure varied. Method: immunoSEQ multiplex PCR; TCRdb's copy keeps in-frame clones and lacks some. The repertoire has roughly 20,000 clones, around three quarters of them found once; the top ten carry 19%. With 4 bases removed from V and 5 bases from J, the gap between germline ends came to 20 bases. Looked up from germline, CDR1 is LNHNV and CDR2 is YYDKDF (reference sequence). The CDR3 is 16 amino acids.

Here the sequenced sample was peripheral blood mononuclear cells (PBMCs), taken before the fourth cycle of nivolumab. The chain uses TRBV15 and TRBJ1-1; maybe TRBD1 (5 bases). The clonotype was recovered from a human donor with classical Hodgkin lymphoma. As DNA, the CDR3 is TGTGCCACCAGCACCCCGGACCCGGTGGGGCTGACTGAAGCTTTCTTT. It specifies CATSTPDPVGLTEAFF.